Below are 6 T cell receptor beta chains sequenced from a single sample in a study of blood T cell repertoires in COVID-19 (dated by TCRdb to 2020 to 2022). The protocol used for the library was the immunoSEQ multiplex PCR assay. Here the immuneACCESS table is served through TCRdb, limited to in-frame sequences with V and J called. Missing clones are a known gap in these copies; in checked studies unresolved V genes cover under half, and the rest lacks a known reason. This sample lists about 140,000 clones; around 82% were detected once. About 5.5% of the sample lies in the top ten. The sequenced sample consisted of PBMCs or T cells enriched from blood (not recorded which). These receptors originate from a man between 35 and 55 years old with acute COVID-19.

CDR3 in amino acids: CASSDSGLAGNTGELFF. The CDR3 DNA follows: TGTGCCAGCAGTGACTCTGGGCTAGCGGGGAACACCGGGGAGCTGTTTTTT. The J gene is TRBJ2-2, the V gene TRBV6-4, with 8 nucleotides matching TRBD2. Germline lookup yields CDR1 MRHNA and CDR2 SNTAGT. The CDR3 has 17 amino acids. After removal of 0 bases from V and 1 base from J, the junction contained 4 bases not matched to a gene.

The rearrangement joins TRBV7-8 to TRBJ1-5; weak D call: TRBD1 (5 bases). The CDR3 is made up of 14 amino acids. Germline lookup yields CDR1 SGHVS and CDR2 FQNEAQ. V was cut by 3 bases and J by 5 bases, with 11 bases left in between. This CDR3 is CASSFPGLDQPQHF. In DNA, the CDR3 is TGTGCCAGCAGCTTCCCAGGGTTAGATCAGCCCCAGCATTTT.

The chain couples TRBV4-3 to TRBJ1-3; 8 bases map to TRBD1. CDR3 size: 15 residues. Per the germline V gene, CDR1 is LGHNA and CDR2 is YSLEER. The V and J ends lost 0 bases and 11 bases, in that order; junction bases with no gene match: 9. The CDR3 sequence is CASSQESGQAWSIYF. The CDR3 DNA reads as TGCGCCAGCAGCCAAGAATCGGGACAGGCCTGGTCCATATATTTT.

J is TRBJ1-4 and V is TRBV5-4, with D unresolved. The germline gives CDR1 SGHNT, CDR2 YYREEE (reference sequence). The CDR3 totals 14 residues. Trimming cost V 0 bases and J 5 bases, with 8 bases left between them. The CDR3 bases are TGTGCCAGCAGCTTGGGTAATCGGAATGAAAAACTGTTTTTT. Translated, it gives CASSLGNRNEKLFF.

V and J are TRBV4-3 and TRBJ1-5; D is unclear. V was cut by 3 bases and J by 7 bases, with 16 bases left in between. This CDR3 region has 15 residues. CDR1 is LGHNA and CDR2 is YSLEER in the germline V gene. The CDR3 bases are TGCGCCAGCAGCCAGGTCATGGCCACCCGACAGCCCCAGCATTTT. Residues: CASSQVMATRQPQHF.

CDR3 sequence reads: CASSLRDSSYEQYF. The CDR3 bases are TGTGCCAGCAGCCTCCGGGACTCATCCTACGAGCAGTACTTC. The V call is TRBV3-1 (or the pseudogene TRBV3-2), the J call TRBJ2-7, with a weak D call TRBD2 (6 bases). Trimming removed 4 bases at V and 1 base at J, with 11 bases between. Germline values: CDR1 LGHDT, CDR2 YNNKEL (reference sequence). The CDR3 runs 14 residues.